This TCR beta chain was sequenced in a study of patients and donors after allogeneic stem cell transplantation (TCRdb year 2020). Library prep was done by RT-PCR. TCRdb shows the sequencer as NextSeq 550. TCRdb ran its own pipeline on the public reads, namely fastp trimming at Q25 and MiXCR clone calling, and kept in-frame beta chains. Rows with one shared CDR3 protein collapse into an entry with the most common genes and DNA. The sample table records approximately 200,000 distinct CDR3 sequences; around two fifths of these occur just once. The ten most abundant clones make up 33% of the sample. Inclusive of the bounding cysteine and phenylalanine, the CDR3 is 14 residues long. The entry retains the CDR3 DNA only, 42 bases that are in frame from base 1. Between the V and J ends, shortened by 3 bases and 9 bases respectively, the junction contains 15 bases. In its sample, this clonotype was seen a few times. No cognate antigen has been identified for it. Per-base quality was not reported, and no clone a single base away is much larger than it.

Sequenced sample: blood, either unsorted or a sorted T cell fraction (not recorded which). The V and J genes are TRBV12-3 or TRBV12-4 and TRBJ1-3; the best D guess is TRBD1, with 6 bases matching. The source is a human donor who was either an allogeneic HSCT recipient or a stem cell or donor lymphocyte infusion donor (not recorded which). It is not recorded whose cells these are; they may come from a transplant donor. The nucleotides read TGTGCCAGCAGTTTCTTACAGGGAAGGAGCACCATATATTTT. It is translated as CASSFLQGRSTIYF.